The source of this T cell receptor (beta chain) is a study of naive and memory T cell subsets. The treatment was: skin biopsy from PPD injection site in Mantoux-positive individual. An oligonucleotide containing a UMI was ligated to the 3' end of TCR cDNA. Biopsied sites were PPD injections in people with a positive Mantoux test. Four PCR rounds used nested alpha and beta constant region primers plus the SP2 primer. In TCRdb, the UMI-ligation and nested PCR reads were re-called with MiXCR into one record per CDR3 protein. Among about 24,000 distinct CDR3 sequences listed, approximately 5.7% were seen once. This clonotype was recorded many times. Its cognate antigen is unknown. The study, taken as a whole, reports: TCRs were reportedly recovered from both biopsy types, mostly tuberculin test sites.

Material: skin, obtained from a tuberculin skin test site. The TCR originated in an adult in good health.

The CDR3 DNA sequence: TGCAGTGCCAGCCCCGCCTTCTCGAGCTCCTACAATGAGCAGTTCTTC. Translation: CSASPAFSSSYNEQFF. The rearrangement links TRBV20-1 to TRBJ2-1; no clear D. Germline V lookup: CDR1 DFQATT, CDR2 SNEGSKA (reference sequence). The CDR3 runs 16 residues. Trimming stripped 6 bases from V and 0 bases from J, with 18 bases between.